This T cell receptor beta chain was profiled in a study of T cell changes during pregnancy in multiple sclerosis. This clone was recorded only once. Clones were read by immunoSEQ multiplex PCR, and TCRdb kept only the in-frame ones, dropping some. Here the sample spans tens of thousands of clones, approximately 86% being singletons. The V gene's germline CDR1 is SNHLY and CDR2 FYNNEI. Trimming shortened V by 2 bases and J by 15 bases, and 13 bases separated the two germline ends. The CDR3 has 12 amino acids. The chain uses TRBV2 and TRBJ1-4; no firm D call. The clonotype was recovered from a female donor in good health, enrolled as a control in a pregnancy study. Sequences were derived from CD8+ T cells from peripheral blood mononuclear cells, sampled in the first trimester of pregnancy. The CDR3 here is CASSERGYEVFF. The CDR3, as DNA: TGTGCCAGCAGTGAACGGGGTTATGAGGTGTTTTTT.